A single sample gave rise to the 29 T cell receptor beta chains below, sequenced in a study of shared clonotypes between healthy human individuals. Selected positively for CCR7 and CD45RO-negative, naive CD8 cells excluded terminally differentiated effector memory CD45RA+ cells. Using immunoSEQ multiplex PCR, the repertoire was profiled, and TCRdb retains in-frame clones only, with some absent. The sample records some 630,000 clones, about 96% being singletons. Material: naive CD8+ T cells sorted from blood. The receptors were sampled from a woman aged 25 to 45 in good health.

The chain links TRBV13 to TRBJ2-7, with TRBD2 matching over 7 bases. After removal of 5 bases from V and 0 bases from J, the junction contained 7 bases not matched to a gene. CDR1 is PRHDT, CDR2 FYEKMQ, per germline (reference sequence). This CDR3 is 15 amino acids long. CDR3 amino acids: CASSLSGFRSYEQYF. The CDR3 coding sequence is TGTGCCAGCAGCCTTAGCGGGTTTCGCTCCTACGAGCAGTACTTC. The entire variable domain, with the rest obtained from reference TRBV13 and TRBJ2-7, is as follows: AAGVIQSPRHLIKEKRETATLKCYPIPRHDTVYWYQQGPGQDPQFLISFYEKMQSDKGSIPDRFSAQQFSDYHSELNMSSLELGDSALYFCASSLSGFRSYEQYFGPGTRLTVT.

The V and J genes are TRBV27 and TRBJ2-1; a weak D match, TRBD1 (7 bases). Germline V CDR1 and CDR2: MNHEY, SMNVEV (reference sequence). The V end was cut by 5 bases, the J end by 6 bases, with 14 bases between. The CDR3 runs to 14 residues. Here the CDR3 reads CASSAGQLINEQFF. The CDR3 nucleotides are TGTGCCAGCAGTGCGGGACAGCTAATCAATGAGCAGTTCTTC.

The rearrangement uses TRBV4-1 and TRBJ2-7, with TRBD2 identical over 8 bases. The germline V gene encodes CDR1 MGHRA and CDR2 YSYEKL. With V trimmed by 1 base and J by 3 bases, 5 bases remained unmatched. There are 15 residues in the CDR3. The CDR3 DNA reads TGCGCCAGCAGCCAAGCTGCGGGAGGTATCTACGAGCAGTACTTC. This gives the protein CASSQAAGGIYEQYF.

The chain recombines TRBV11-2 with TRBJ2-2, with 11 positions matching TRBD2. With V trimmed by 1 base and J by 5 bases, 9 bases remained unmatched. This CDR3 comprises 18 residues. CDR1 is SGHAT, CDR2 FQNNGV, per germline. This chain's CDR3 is CASSLVGGGTSGTGELFF. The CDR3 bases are TGTGCCAGCAGCTTAGTAGGGGGCGGGACTAGCGGTACCGGGGAGCTGTTTTTT.

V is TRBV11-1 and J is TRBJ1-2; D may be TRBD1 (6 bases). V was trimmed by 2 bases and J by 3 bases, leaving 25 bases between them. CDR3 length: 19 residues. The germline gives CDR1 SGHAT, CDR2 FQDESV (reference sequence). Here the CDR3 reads CASSLPRGQIATLHYGYTF. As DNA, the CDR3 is TGTGCCAGCAGCTTACCCAGAGGACAGATAGCGACCCTCCACTATGGCTACACCTTC.

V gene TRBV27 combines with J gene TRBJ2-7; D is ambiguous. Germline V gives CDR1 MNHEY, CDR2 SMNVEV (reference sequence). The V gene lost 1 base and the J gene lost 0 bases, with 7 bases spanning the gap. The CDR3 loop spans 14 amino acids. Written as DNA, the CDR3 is TGTGCCAGCAGTTTATTGGCCTACTCCTACGAGCAGTACTTC. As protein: CASSLLAYSYEQYF.

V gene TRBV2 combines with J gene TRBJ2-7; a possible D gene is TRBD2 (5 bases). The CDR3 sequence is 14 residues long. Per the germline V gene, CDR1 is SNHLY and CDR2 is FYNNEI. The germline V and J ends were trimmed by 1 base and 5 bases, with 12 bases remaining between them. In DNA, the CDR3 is TGTGCCAGCAGTGAAGTTGAGGGTTGGAACGAGCAGTACTTC. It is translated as CASSEVEGWNEQYF.

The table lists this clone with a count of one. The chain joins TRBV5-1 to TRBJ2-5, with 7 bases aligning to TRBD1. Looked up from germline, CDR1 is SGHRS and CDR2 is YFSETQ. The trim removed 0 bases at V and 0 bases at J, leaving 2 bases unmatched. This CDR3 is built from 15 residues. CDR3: CASSLAGQHQETQYF. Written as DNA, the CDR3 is TGCGCCAGCAGCTTGGCGGGACAGCACCAAGAGACCCAGTACTTC. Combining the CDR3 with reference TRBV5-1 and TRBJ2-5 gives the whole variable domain KAGVTQTPRYLIKTRGQQVTLSCSPISGHRSVSWYQQTPGQGLQFLFEYFSETQRNKGNFPGRFSGRQFSNSRSEMNVSTLELGDSALYLCASSLAGQHQETQYFGPGTRLLVL.

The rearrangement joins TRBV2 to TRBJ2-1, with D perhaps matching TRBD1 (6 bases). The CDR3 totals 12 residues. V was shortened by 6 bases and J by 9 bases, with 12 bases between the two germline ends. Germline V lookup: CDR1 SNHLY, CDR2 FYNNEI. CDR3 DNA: TGTGCCAGCAGATCACAGGGTTCTGAGCAGTTCTTC. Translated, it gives CASRSQGSEQFF. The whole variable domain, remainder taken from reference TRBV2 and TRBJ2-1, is EPEVTQTPSHQVTQMGQEVILRCVPISNHLYFYWYRQILGQKVEFLVSFYNNEISEKSEIFDDQFSVERPDGSNFTLKIRSTKLEDSAMYFCASRSQGSEQFFGPGTRLTVL.

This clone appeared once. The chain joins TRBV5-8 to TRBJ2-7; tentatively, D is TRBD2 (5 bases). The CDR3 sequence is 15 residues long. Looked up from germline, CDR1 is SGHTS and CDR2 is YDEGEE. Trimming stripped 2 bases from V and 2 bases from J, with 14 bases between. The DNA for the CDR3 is TGTGCCAGCAGCTTACGAGGGAGCCGAGCCTACGAGCAGTACTTC. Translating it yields CASSLRGSRAYEQYF.

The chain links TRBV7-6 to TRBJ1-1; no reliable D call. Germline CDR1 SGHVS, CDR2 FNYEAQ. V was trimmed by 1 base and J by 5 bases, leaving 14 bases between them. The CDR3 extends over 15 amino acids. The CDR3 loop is CASSLDEGSWTEAFF. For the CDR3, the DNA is TGTGCCAGCAGCTTAGATGAGGGCTCTTGGACTGAAGCTTTCTTT.

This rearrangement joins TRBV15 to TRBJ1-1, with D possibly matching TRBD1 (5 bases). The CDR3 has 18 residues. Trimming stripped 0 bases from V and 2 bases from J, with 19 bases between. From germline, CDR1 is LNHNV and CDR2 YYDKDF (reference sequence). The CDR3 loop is CATSRDLAPQVTNTEAFF. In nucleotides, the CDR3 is TGTGCCACCAGCAGAGATCTTGCACCACAGGTTACAAACACTGAAGCTTTCTTT. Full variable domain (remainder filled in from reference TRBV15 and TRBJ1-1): DAMVIQNPRYQVTQFGKPVTLSCSQTLNHNVMYWYQQKSSQAPKLLFHYYDKDFNNEADTPDNFQSRRPNTSFCFLDIRSPGLGDTAMYLCATSRDLAPQVTNTEAFFGQGTRLTVV.

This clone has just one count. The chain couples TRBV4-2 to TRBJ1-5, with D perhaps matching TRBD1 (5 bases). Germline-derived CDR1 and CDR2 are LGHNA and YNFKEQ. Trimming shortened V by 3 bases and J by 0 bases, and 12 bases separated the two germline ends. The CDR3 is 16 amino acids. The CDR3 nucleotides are TGTGCCAGCAGCCACCTCACGACAGATAGCAATCAGCCCCAGCATTTT. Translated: CASSHLTTDSNQPQHF.

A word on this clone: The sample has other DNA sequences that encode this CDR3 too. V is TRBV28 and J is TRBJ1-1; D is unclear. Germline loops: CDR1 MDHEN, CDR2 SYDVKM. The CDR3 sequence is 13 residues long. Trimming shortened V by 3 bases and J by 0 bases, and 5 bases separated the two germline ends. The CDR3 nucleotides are TGTGCCAGCAGTTTCTCCCTGAACACTGAAGCTTTCTTT. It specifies CASSFSLNTEAFF.

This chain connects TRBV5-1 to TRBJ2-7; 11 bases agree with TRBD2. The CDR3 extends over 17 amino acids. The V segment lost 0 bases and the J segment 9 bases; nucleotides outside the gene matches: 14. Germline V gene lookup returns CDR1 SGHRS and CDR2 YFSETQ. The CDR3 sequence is CASSLEGGTSGATTQYF. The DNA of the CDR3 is TGCGCCAGCAGCTTGGAGGGAGGGACTAGCGGTGCCACGACGCAGTACTTC.

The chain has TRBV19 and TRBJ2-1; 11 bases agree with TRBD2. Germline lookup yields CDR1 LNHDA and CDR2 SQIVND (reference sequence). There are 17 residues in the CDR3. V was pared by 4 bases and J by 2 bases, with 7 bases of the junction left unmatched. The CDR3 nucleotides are TGTGCCAGTAGTAGCCTAGCGGGAGGTCCCCCCTACAATGAGCAGTTCTTC. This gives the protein CASSSLAGGPPYNEQFF.

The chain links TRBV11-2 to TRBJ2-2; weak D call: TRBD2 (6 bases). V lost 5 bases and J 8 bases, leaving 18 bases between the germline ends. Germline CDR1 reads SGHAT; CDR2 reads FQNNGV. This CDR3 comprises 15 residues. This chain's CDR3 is CASSLAGTSAGELFF. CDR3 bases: TGTGCCAGCAGCCTAGCCGGGACTTCGGCGGGGGAGCTGTTTTTT.

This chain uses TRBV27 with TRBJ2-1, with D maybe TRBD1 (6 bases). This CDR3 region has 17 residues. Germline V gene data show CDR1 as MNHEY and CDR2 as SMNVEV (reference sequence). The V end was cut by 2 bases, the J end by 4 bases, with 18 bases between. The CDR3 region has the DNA TGTGCCAGCAGTTTAAGTATGGGGACAAGCCTTTACAATGAGCAGTTCTTC. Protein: CASSLSMGTSLYNEQFF.

The CDR3 loop reads CASSQARGQGKVDYEQYF. CDR3 nucleotide sequence: TGTGCCAGCAGCCAAGCAAGGGGACAGGGGAAGGTGGACTACGAGCAGTACTTC. This sequence joins TRBV14 and TRBJ2-7; 10 nucleotides match TRBD1. Germline-derived CDR1 and CDR2 are SGHDN and FVKESK. After removal of 1 base from V and 3 bases from J, the junction contained 12 bases not matched to a gene. The CDR3 has 18 residues.

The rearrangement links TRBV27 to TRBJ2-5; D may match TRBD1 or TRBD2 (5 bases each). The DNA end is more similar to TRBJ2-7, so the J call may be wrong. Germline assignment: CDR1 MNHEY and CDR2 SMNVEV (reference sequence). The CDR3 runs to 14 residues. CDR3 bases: TGTGCCAGCACCGAAACGATCGGGGACGTCGAGCAGTACTTC. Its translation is CASTETIGDVEQYF.

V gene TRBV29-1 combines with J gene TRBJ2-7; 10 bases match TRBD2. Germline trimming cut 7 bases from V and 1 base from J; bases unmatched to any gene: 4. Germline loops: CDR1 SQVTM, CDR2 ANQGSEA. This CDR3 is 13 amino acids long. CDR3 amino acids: CSGLAGKSYEQYF. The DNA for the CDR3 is TGCAGCGGACTAGCGGGTAAATCCTACGAGCAGTACTTC.

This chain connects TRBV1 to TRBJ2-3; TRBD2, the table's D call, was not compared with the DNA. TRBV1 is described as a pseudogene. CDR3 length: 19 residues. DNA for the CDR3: TGCACCAGCAGCCAAGATCTAGAGACTAGCGGGGGGGAGGCAGATACGCAGTATTTT. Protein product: CTSSQDLETSGGEADTQYF.

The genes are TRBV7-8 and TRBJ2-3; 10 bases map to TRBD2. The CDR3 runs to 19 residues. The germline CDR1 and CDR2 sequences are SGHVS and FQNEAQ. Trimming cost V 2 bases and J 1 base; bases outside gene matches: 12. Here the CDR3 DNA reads TGTGCCAGCAGCTTAATCCGGCTAGCGGGAGCCGGGGGCACAGATACGCAGTATTTT. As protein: CASSLIRLAGAGGTDTQYF.

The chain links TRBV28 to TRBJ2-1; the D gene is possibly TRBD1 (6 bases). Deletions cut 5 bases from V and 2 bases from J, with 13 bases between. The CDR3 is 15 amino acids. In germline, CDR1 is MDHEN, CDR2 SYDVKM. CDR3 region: CASSPPRGAYNEQFF. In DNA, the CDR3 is TGTGCCAGCAGTCCCCCCAGGGGAGCCTACAATGAGCAGTTCTTC.

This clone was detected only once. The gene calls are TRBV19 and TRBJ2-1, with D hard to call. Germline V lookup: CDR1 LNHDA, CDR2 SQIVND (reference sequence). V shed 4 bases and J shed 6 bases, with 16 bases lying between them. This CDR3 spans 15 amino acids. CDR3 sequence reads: CASSTRSRWANEQFF. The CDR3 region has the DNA TGTGCCAGTAGTACCCGCAGCCGGTGGGCCAATGAGCAGTTCTTC. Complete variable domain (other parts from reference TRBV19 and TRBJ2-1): DGGITQSPKYLFRKEGQNVTLSCEQNLNHDAMYWYRQDPGQGLRLIYYSQIVNDFQKGDIAEGYSVSREKKESFPLTVTSAQKNPTAFYLCASSTRSRWANEQFFGPGTRLTVL.

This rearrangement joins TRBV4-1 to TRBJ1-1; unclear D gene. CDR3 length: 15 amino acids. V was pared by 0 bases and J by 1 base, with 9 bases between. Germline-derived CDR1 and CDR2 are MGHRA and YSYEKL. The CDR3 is CASSQDTGQNTEAFF. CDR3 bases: TGCGCCAGCAGCCAAGATACTGGTCAGAACACTGAAGCTTTCTTT.

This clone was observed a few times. The CDR3 bases are TGTGCCAGCAGCCCCACCATGAACACTGAAGCTTTCTTT. Amino acids: CASSPTMNTEAFF. The rearrangement uses TRBV7-9 and TRBJ1-1; D gene unclear. Germline assignment: CDR1 SEHNR and CDR2 FQNEAQ (reference sequence). This CDR3 is 13 amino acids long. With 5 bases removed from V and 0 bases from J, the gap between germline ends came to 7 bases.

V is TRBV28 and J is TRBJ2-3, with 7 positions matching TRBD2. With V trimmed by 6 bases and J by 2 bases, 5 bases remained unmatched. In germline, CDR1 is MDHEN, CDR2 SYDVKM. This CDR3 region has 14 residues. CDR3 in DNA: TGTGCCAGCAGCACGGGACTACTCACAGATACGCAGTATTTT. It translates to CASSTGLLTDTQYF.

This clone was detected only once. CDR3 sequence reads: CASSFGLAGGKSYEQYF. In nucleotides, the CDR3 is TGTGCCAGCAGTTTCGGACTAGCGGGAGGGAAATCCTACGAGCAGTACTTC. The gene calls are TRBV27 and TRBJ2-7, with TRBD2 matching 15 bases. V trimming: 3 bases; J trimming: 1 base; junction bases outside the gene matches: 4. The CDR3 spans 17 residues. The germline V gene has CDR1 MNHEY and CDR2 SMNVEV (reference sequence).